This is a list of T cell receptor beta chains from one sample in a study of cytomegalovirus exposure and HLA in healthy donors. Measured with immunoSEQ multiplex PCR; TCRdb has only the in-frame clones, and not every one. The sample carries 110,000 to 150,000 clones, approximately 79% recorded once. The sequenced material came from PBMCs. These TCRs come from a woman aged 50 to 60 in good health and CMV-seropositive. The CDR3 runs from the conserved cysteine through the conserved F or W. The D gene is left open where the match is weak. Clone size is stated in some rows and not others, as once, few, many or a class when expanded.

CDR3aa: CASSSLQEGVQETQYF
CDR3nt: TGTGCCAGCAGTTCTCTCCAGGAGGGCGTCCAAGAGACCCAGTACTTC
d_gene: .
v_gene: TRBV28
abundance: .
len: 16
j_gene: TRBJ2-5

CDR3aa: CAISESRLSSYEQYF
CDR3nt: TGTGCCATCAGTGAGTCTAGACTGTCCTCCTACGAGCAGTACTTC
d_gene: .
v_gene: TRBV10-3
abundance: .
len: 15
j_gene: TRBJ2-7

CDR3aa: CASSYPAEGGEQYF
CDR3nt: TGTGCCAGCAGTTACCCTGCTGAAGGGGGAGAGCAGTACTTC
d_gene: .
v_gene: TRBV6-5
abundance: once
len: 14
j_gene: TRBJ2-7

CDR3aa: CASSLTYTDTQYF
CDR3nt: TGTGCCAGCAGCTTAACTTACACAGATACGCAGTATTTT
d_gene: .
v_gene: TRBV7-3
abundance: .
len: 13
j_gene: TRBJ2-3

CDR3aa: CASSGTGFTEAFF
CDR3nt: TGTGCCAGCAGCGGCACAGGGTTCACTGAAGCTTTCTTT
d_gene: .
v_gene: TRBV9
abundance: .
len: 13
j_gene: TRBJ1-1

CDR3aa: CASSTHRDRDSDTQYF
CDR3nt: TGTGCCAGCAGCACCCACCGGGACAGGGATTCAGATACGCAGTATTTT
d_gene: TRBD1
v_gene: TRBV5-8
abundance: .
len: 16
j_gene: TRBJ2-3

CDR3aa: CASSYSIGGFNTEAFF
CDR3nt: TGTGCCAGCAGTTACTCGATCGGGGGGTTTAACACTGAAGCTTTCTTT
d_gene: .
v_gene: TRBV6-5
abundance: .
len: 16
j_gene: TRBJ1-1

CDR3aa: CASSFQGGETQYF
CDR3nt: TGTGCCAGCAGCTTCCAGGGGGGAGAGACCCAGTACTTC
d_gene: .
v_gene: TRBV11-3
abundance: .
len: 13
j_gene: TRBJ2-5

CDR3aa: CASSSVFIAGGPRFF
CDR3nt: TGTGCCAGCAGCTCGGTCTTTATAGCGGGGGGGCCTCGGTTCTTC
d_gene: TRBD2
v_gene: TRBV7-8
abundance: .
len: 15
j_gene: TRBJ2-1

CDR3aa: CASSQLAGTSGNEQFF
CDR3nt: TGCGCCAGCAGCCAGTTAGCCGGGACTAGCGGCAATGAGCAGTTCTTC
d_gene: TRBD2
v_gene: TRBV4-1
abundance: .
len: 16
j_gene: TRBJ2-1

CDR3aa: CASSSLAGSSYNEQFF
CDR3nt: TGTGCCAGCAGCTCTCTAGCGGGGAGCTCCTACAATGAGCAGTTCTTC
d_gene: TRBD2
v_gene: TRBV5-4
abundance: .
len: 16
j_gene: TRBJ2-1

CDR3aa: CASSLGNRAEAFF
CDR3nt: TGTGCCAGCAGCCTGGGAAATCGAGCTGAAGCTTTCTTT
d_gene: .
v_gene: TRBV5-4
abundance: .
len: 13
j_gene: TRBJ1-1

CDR3aa: CASSSGWTGGNQPQHF
CDR3nt: TGTGCCAGCAGTTCCGGTTGGACAGGGGGTAATCAGCCCCAGCATTTT
d_gene: TRBD1
v_gene: TRBV6-6
abundance: .
len: 16
j_gene: TRBJ1-5

CDR3aa: CASSQVGGGVTYF
CDR3nt: TGTGCCAGCAGCCAAGTCGGAGGCGGGGTGACGTACTTC
d_gene: .
v_gene: TRBV4-2
abundance: .
len: 13
j_gene: TRBJ2-7

CDR3aa: CASYGTRVMNTEAFF
CDR3nt: TGTGCCAGCTACGGGACAAGGGTCATGAACACTGAAGCTTTCTTT
d_gene: .
v_gene: TRBV28
abundance: .
len: 15
j_gene: TRBJ1-1

CDR3aa: CASSLTRTGVRQPQHF
CDR3nt: TGTGCCAGTAGTCTAACCCGGACAGGGGTCAGGCAGCCCCAGCATTTT
d_gene: TRBD1
v_gene: TRBV19
abundance: once
len: 16
j_gene: TRBJ1-5

CDR3aa: CASSALPAGEQYF
CDR3nt: TGTGCCAGCAGCGCCCTTCCCGCGGGTGAGCAGTACTTC
d_gene: .
v_gene: TRBV9
abundance: few
len: 13
j_gene: TRBJ2-7

CDR3aa: CSVRDRGRDTQYF
CDR3nt: TGCAGCGTGAGGGACAGGGGAAGGGATACGCAGTATTTT
d_gene: TRBD1
v_gene: TRBV29-1
abundance: .
len: 13
j_gene: TRBJ2-3

CDR3aa: CASTYRGKESPLHF
CDR3nt: TGTGCCAGCACATACAGGGGGAAGGAATCACCCCTCCACTTT
d_gene: TRBD1
v_gene: TRBV7-9
abundance: .
len: 14
j_gene: TRBJ1-6

CDR3aa: CASSSGGQGGQPQHF
CDR3nt: TGTGCCAGCAGTTCGGGGGGACAGGGAGGTCAGCCCCAGCATTTT
d_gene: TRBD1
v_gene: TRBV28
abundance: .
len: 15
j_gene: TRBJ1-5

CDR3aa: CASSQVRQGAGGYTF
CDR3nt: TGCGCCAGCAGCCAAGTACGTCAGGGGGCAGGAGGCTACACCTTC
d_gene: TRBD1
v_gene: TRBV4-1
abundance: .
len: 15
j_gene: TRBJ1-2